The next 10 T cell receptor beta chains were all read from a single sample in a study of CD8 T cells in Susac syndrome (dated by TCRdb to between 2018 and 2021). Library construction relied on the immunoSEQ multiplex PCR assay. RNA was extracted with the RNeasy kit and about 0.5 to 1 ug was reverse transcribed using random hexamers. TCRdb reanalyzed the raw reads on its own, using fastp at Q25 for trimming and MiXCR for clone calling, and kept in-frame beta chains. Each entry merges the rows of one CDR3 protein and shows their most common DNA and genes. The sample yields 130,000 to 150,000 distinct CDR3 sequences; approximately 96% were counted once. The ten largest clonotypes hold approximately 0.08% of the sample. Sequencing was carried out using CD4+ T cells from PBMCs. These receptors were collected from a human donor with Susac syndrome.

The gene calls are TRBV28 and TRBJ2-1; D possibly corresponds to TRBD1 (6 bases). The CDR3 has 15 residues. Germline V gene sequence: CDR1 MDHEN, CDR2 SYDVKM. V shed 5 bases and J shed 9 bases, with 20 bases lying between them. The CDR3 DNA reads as TGTGCCAGCAGTCTCATCCGGACAGCCCTAGCTGAGCAGTTCTTC. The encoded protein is CASSLIRTALAEQFF.

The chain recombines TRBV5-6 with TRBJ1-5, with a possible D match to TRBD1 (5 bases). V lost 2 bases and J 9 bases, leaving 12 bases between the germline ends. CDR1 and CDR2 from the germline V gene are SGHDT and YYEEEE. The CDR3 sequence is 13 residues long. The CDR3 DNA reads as TGTGCCAGCAGCTTCAGGGACCGTTTGCCCCAGCATTTT. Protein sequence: CASSFRDRLPQHF.

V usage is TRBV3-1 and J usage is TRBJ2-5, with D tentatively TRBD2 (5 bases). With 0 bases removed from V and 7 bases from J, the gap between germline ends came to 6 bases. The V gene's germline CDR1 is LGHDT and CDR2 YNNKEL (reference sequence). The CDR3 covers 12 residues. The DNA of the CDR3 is TGTGCCAGCAGCCAAGAAGGAGGGACCCAGTACTTC. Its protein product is CASSQEGGTQYF.

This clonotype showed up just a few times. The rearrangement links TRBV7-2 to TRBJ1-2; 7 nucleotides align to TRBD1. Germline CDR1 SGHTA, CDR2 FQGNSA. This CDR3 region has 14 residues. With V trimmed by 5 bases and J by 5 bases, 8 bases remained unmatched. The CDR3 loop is CASSQAGTAYGYTF. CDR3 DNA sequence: TGTGCCAGCAGCCAGGCCGGGACAGCATATGGCTACACCTTC. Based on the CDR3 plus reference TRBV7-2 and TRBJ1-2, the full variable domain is GAGVSQSPSNKVTEKGKDVELRCDPISGHTALYWYRQSLGQGLEFLIYFQGNSAPDKSGLPSDRFSAERTGGSVSTLTIQRTQQEDSAVYLCASSQAGTAYGYTFGSGTRLTVV.

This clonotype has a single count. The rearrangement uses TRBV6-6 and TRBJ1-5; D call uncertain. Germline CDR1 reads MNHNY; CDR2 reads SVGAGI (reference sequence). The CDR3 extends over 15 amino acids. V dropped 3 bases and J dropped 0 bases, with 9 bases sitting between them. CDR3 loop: CASSYGSHSNQPQHF. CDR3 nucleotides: TGTGCCAGCAGTTATGGCAGTCATAGCAATCAGCCCCAGCATTTT.

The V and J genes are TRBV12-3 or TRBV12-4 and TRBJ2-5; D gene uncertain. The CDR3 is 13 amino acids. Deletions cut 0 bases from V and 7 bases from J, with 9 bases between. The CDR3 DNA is TGTGCCAGCAGTTTAGCCCCTATCGGGACCCAGTACTTC. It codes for CASSLAPIGTQYF.

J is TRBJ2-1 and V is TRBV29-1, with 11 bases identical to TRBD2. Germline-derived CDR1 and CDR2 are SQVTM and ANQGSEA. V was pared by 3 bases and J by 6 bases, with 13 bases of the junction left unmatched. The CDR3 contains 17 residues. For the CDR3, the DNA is TGCAGCGTTGACCGGGGGACACTAGCGGGAGTTCCCAATGAGCAGTTCTTC. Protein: CSVDRGTLAGVPNEQFF.

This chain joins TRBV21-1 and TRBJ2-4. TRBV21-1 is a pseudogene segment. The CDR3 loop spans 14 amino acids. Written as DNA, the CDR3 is TGTGCCAGCAGCAAATCCAGGCCCAAAAACATTCAGTACTTC. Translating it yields CASSKSRPKNIQYF.

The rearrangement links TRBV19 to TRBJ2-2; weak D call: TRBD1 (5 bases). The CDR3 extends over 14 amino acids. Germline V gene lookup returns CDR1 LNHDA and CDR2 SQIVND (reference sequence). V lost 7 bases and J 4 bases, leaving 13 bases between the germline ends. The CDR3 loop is CASTPGLGTGELFF. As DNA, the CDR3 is TGTGCCAGTACCCCAGGGTTGGGCACCGGGGAGCTGTTTTTT.

CDR3 region: CASSDGGSTGETQYF. DNA of the CDR3: TGTGCCAGCAGTGATGGGGGTTCCACGGGGGAGACCCAGTACTTC. The chain employs TRBV6-1 and TRBJ2-5; D tentatively fits TRBD1 or TRBD2 (5 bases each). This CDR3 is built from 15 residues. Germline V gene sequence: CDR1 MNHNS, CDR2 SASEGT. V lost 3 bases to trimming and J lost 5 bases, with 16 bases between them.